This T cell receptor (beta chain) was recovered during a study of blood T cells in healthy people across ages. Looking at the study overall: T cells yielded about one barcoded beta molecule per two cells through template switching.

In this sample, this clonotype turned up many times. Its specificity is not known. Healthy Caucasians from Russia aged about 6 to 90 served as donors. It was ten milliliters of peripheral blood that were drawn from each donor. V shed 5 bases and J 5 bases; nucleotides not matched to a gene: 7. Germline V gives CDR1 SQVTM, CDR2 ANQGSEA. The CDR3 spans 13 residues. With a J-beta primer mix and a sample-barcoded 5' primer, a second PCR ran about 6 to 11 cycles. TCRdb recomputed calls from the 5' RACE reads with MiXCR, one row per CDR3 protein. The data show fewer than 2 million distinct CDR3 sequences, with about two fifths seen just once and roughly 23% held by the top ten. Findings and caveats of the study: With age, beta diversity per million T cells declined roughly linearly, significantly by about 37.

This clonotype was obtained from a human donor in good health. The sequenced material came from blood. V and J are TRBV29-1 and TRBJ1-2; 8 nucleotides agree with TRBD1. CDR3 sequence (DNA): TGCAGCGTTTGGGCAGGGGGCTGGTATGGCTACACCTTC. Its protein is CSVWAGGWYGYTF.